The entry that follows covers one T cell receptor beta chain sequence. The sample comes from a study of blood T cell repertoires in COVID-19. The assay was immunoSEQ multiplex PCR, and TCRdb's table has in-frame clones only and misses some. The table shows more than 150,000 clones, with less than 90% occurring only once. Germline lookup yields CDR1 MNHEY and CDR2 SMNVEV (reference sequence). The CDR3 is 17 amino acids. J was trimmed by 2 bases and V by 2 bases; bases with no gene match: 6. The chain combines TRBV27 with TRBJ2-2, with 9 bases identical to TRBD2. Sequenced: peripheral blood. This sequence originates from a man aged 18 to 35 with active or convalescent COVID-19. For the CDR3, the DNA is TGTGCCAGCAGTTTACGTAGCGGGAGAGCTAACACCGGGGAGCTGTTTTTT. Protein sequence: CASSLRSGRANTGELFF.